This T cell receptor (beta chain) comes out of a study of T cell changes during pregnancy in multiple sclerosis. Method: immunoSEQ multiplex PCR; TCRdb's copy keeps in-frame clones and lacks some. The sample contains 20,000 or so clones, roughly 89% of which appear only once. V lost 4 bases and J lost 3, with 16 bases in between. The length of the CDR3 is 15 residues. Germline CDR1 reads SGDLS; CDR2 reads YYNGEE. The origin of this receptor is a female donor in good health, enrolled as a control in a pregnancy study. The chain combines TRBV9 with TRBJ1-1, with D perhaps matching TRBD1 (5 bases). This specimen consisted of CD8+ T cells from peripheral blood mononuclear cells, obtained in the second trimester of pregnancy. The DNA for the CDR3 is TGTGCCAGCAGCACCTTAGAGACAGCGCACACTGAAGCTTTCTTT. The encoded protein is CASSTLETAHTEAFF.